One sample yielded the 13 T cell receptor beta chains listed below, sequenced in a study of early T cells in non-severe SARS-CoV-2 infection (TCRdb year 2021). The library was built by means of 5' RACE. Sequenced using a NextSeq 500. The public reads were reanalyzed by TCRdb: fastp trimming at Q25, MiXCR alignment, in-frame beta chains only. Rows matching on CDR3 protein sequence are summarized as one entry with the most common DNA and genes. This sample comprises 70,000 to 90,000 distinct CDR3 sequences, around 14% of them detected only once. Around 5.8% of the sample is taken by the ten largest. Sequences were obtained from whole blood. The receptors derive from an adult who was a healthcare worker with PCR-confirmed SARS-CoV-2 infection or an uninfected control (not recorded which).

The gene calls are TRBV12-3 or TRBV12-4 and TRBJ2-2, with D tentatively TRBD1 (6 bases). V was shortened by 4 bases and J by 3 bases, with 12 bases between the two germline ends. The CDR3 spans 15 residues. The CDR3 is CASSSYRAHTGELFF. CDR3 sequence (DNA): TGTGCCAGCAGTTCATACAGGGCTCACACCGGGGAGCTGTTTTTT.

This clonotype came up a few times. The rearrangement joins TRBV27 to TRBJ1-5; D is unresolved. The germline V gene has CDR1 MNHEY and CDR2 SMNVEV (reference sequence). This CDR3 comprises 8 residues. CDR3 DNA: TGTGCATACCAGCCCCAGCATTTT. It translates to CAYQPQHF.

The chain combines TRBV10-3 with TRBJ2-7; D might be TRBD1 (5 bases). CDR3 length equals 12 residues. V was cut by 8 bases and J by 2 bases, with 10 bases left in between. From germline, CDR1 is ENHRY and CDR2 SYGVKD. The CDR3 reads CAIGGHTYEQYF. CDR3 nucleotides: TGTGCCATCGGTGGACATACCTACGAGCAGTACTTC.

The rearrangement links TRBV11-2 to TRBJ1-1; no reliable D call. With 2 bases removed from V and 4 bases from J, the gap between germline ends came to 8 bases. Germline CDR1 reads SGHAT; CDR2 reads FQNNGV. The CDR3 runs to 13 residues. In nucleotides, the CDR3 is TGTGCCAGCAGCTTATGGATCGGCACTGAAGCTTTCTTT. Amino acid sequence: CASSLWIGTEAFF. The entire variable domain, with the rest obtained from reference TRBV11-2 and TRBJ1-1, is as follows: EAGVAQSPRYKIIEKRQSVAFWCNPISGHATLYWYQQILGQGPKLLIQFQNNGVVDDSQLPKDRFSAERLKGVDSTLKIQPAKLEDSAVYLCASSLWIGTEAFFGQGTRLTVV.

This clonotype has at least ten counts. J is TRBJ1-1 and V is TRBV4-3; D call uncertain. Germline CDR1 and CDR2: LGHNA and YSLEER. V was trimmed by 4 bases and J by 6 bases, leaving 12 bases between them. CDR3 length equals 13 residues. DNA of the CDR3: TGCGCCAGCAGCCCCTTTAGGGCGGCTGAAGCTTTCTTT. Its protein is CASSPFRAAEAFF.

In regard to this clonotype: This is likely a read error, given that the CDR3 carries no conserved phenylalanine or tryptophan at its end. This chain connects TRBV19 to TRBJ2-5, with a possible D match to TRBD1 (6 bases). The germline V and J ends were trimmed by 8 bases and 4 bases, with 17 bases remaining between them. From germline, CDR1 is LNHDA and CDR2 SQIVND (reference sequence). The CDR3 is 14 amino acids. CDR3 amino acids: CASGTGTRGETQYL. The CDR3 coding sequence is TGTGCCAGTGGAACCGGGACACGGGGAGAGACCCAGTACCTC.

This clonotype was seen a few times. The chain combines TRBV7-9 with TRBJ2-1; maybe TRBD2 (6 bases). Trimming pared 2 bases from V and 6 bases from J, leaving 17 bases between. This CDR3 has 16 amino acids. Germline assignment: CDR1 SEHNR and CDR2 FQNEAQ (reference sequence). This CDR3 reads CASSLLPREISNEQFF. The CDR3, as DNA: TGTGCCAGCAGCTTACTTCCGCGGGAAATCAGCAATGAGCAGTTCTTC.

This clonotype was seen a few times. The rearrangement links TRBV5-1 to TRBJ2-1, with 7 bases identical to TRBD2. Germline trimming cut 6 bases from V and 9 bases from J; bases unmatched to any gene: 18. The CDR3 has 16 amino acids. Germline lookup yields CDR1 SGHRS and CDR2 YFSETQ. CDR3 sequence: CASKRNGRSPGGEQFF. Here the CDR3 DNA reads TGCGCCAGCAAACGGAACGGGAGGTCCCCGGGTGGTGAGCAGTTCTTC.

There are a few counts of this clonotype. The chain couples TRBV28 to TRBJ1-5, with D perhaps TRBD1 (6 bases). Germline-derived CDR1 and CDR2 are MDHEN and SYDVKM. The CDR3 loop spans 16 amino acids. Deletions cut 6 bases from V and 0 bases from J, with 15 bases between. CDR3 bases: TGTGCCAGCAGGCTTACAAGGACAGCTAGCAATCAGCCCCAGCATTTT. Amino acid sequence: CASRLTRTASNQPQHF. Full variable domain (outside the CDR3, taken from reference TRBV28 and TRBJ1-5): DVKVTQSSRYLVKRTGEKVFLECVQDMDHENMFWYRQDPGLGLRLIYFSYDVKMKEKGDIPEGYSVSREKKERFSLILESASTNQTSMYLCASRLTRTASNQPQHFGDGTRLSIL.

This clonotype was seen a few times. The rearrangement links TRBV10-3 to TRBJ1-2; a weak D match, TRBD1 (5 bases). The V and J ends lost 7 bases and 2 bases respectively, with 11 bases between them. From germline, CDR1 is ENHRY and CDR2 SYGVKD. CDR3 length: 13 residues. The CDR3 here is CAIKRPGNYGYTF. The DNA of the CDR3 is TGTGCCATCAAGAGGCCAGGGAACTATGGCTACACCTTC.

This clonotype was counted at least ten times. CDR3 sequence: CASLSGGGEKLFF. CDR3 sequence (DNA): TGTGCCAGCCTATCCGGCGGGGGTGAAAAACTGTTTTTT. The chain is built from TRBV28 and TRBJ1-4; a possible D gene is TRBD1 (5 bases). This CDR3 has 13 residues. From germline, CDR1 is MDHEN and CDR2 SYDVKM. V was trimmed by 8 bases and J by 7 bases, leaving 14 bases between them.

A few counts support this clonotype. The chain has TRBV7-8 and TRBJ2-7; D not certain. CDR3 length: 15 residues. The V gene lost 2 bases and the J gene lost 3 bases, with 14 bases spanning the gap. The germline gives CDR1 SGHVS, CDR2 FQNEAQ. In DNA form, the CDR3 reads TGTGCCAGCAGCTTACGTGCGGCATCGGACTACGAGCAGTACTTC. Protein: CASSLRAASDYEQYF. Full variable domain (outside the CDR3, taken from reference TRBV7-8 and TRBJ2-7): GAGVSQSPRYKVAKRGQDVALRCDPISGHVSLFWYQQALGQGPEFLTYFQNEAQLDKSGLPSDRFFAERPEGSVSTLKIQRTQQEDSAVYLCASSLRAASDYEQYFGPGTRLTVT.

The rearrangement links TRBV6-1 to TRBJ2-7; the match to TRBD1 covers 7 bases. Unmatched junction bases numbered 13, after V lost 6 bases and J lost 5 bases. In germline, CDR1 is MNHNS, CDR2 SASEGT. The CDR3 length is 15 residues. As DNA, the CDR3 is TGTGCCAGCAGCGTCGCCGGGACAGAAATCAACGAGCAGTACTTC. Its translation is CASSVAGTEINEQYF.